This TCR beta chain was observed in a study of T cells in Graves' hyperthyroidism and ophthalmopathy. Study-level information: Before any treatment, at initial diagnosis, peripheral blood was collected.

This clonotype was picked up many times. Its antigen is not known. Germline CDR1 is MNHNY and CDR2 is SVGAGI (reference sequence). V lost 0 bases to trimming and J lost 10 bases; unmatched junction nucleotides: 5. The CDR3 contains 16 residues. Findings of the study overall: Blood also contained most expanded thyroid clonotypes above 0.001.

RNA transcripts were the template for amplifying TCR beta CDR3 regions. When the TCR CDR3 underwent first-round RT-PCR, the HTBI primer set was used. TCRdb itself ran the multiplex PCR reads through MiXCR, one entry per CDR3 protein. The top ten hold roughly 18% of the sample, which has 530,000 or so distinct CDR3 sequences, 15% to 20% seen once. Disease duration was under 3 months in the ophthalmopathy patients, who also had a Clinical Activity Score of at least 3 and a NOSPECS grade of at least 4. The diagnoses drew upon clinical symptoms, serum thyroxine and TRAb, thyroid ultrasound and orbital computed tomography.

This TCR came from a woman between 18 and 29 years old with Graves' ophthalmopathy. The chain couples TRBV6-6 to TRBJ2-1, with 14 bases fitting TRBD2. The sequencing input was blood. In DNA, the CDR3 is TGTGCCAGCAGTTACTCGACTAGCGGGAGGGCCGGGGAGCAGTTCTTC. Translating it yields CASSYSTSGRAGEQFF.